This T cell receptor (beta chain) was profiled in a study of shared clonotypes between healthy human individuals. This CDR3 is 15 amino acids long. V lost 3 bases, J lost 2 bases, and 12 bases lay in between. The germline V gene has CDR1 KGHSH and CDR2 LQKENI. Notes on the study in general: Inspection by rarefaction showed sorted-subset sequencing to be incomplete despite large depth.

Some clones are missing from TCRdb's copy, which holds only in-frame ones; the method was immunoSEQ multiplex PCR. The sample lists roughly 2 million clones, 95% occurring once. About this clone itself: Its antigen is not known.

The chain is built from TRBV18 and TRBJ2-3, with D possibly being TRBD1 (5 bases). The clonotype was recovered from a man between 18 and 35 years old in good health. Sequencing was performed on naive CD4+ T cells sorted from blood. Subset indicated: CD45RA+ positively selected. The CDR3 DNA sequence: TGTGCCAGCTCACCCCAGGGCGGATACACAGATACGCAGTATTTT. It encodes CASSPQGGYTDTQYF.